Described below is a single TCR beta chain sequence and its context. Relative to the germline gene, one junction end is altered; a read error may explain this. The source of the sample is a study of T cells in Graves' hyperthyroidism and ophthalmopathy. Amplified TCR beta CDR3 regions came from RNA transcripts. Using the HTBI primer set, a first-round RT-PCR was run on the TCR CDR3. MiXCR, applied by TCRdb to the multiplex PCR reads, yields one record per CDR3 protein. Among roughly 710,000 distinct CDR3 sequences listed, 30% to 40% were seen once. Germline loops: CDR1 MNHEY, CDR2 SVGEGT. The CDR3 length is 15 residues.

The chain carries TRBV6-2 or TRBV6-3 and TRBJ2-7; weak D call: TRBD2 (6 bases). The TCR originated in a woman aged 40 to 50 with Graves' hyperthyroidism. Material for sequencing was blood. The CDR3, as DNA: TGTGCCTGCTACGCGGGGAGAGGGCCAACCTACGAGCAGTGCTTC. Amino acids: CACYAGRGPTYEQCF.